This TCR beta chain was identified during a study of blood T cells in healthy people across ages. Every sample had a minimum of 7 million PBMCs isolated. Germline V gives CDR1 LGHDT, CDR2 YNNKEL (reference sequence). The CDR3 sequence is 12 residues long. The V gene lost 1 base and the J gene lost 10 bases, with 9 bases spanning the gap. Points from the study as a whole: When set beside aged donors, long-lived donors presented more naive CD4+ cells and higher diversity.

Primers used in a second PCR of roughly 7 to 11 cycles were a sample-barcoded 5' primer and a J-beta primer mix. Each sample yielded at least 2.5 million CDR3-containing paired-end reads. TCRdb independently ran MiXCR on the 5' RACE reads; one entry per CDR3 protein. The sample contains approximately 960,000 distinct CDR3 sequences, 29% of which appear only once. Details on this clonotype: What it binds is not known.

These sequences were also reported in another study, on T cells of mothers and their children.

The chain recombines TRBV3-1 with TRBJ2-3; D ambiguous. The sequenced material came from blood. The source is a woman in her forties in good health. CDR3 sequence reads: CASSQVFRSQYF. The CDR3 DNA follows: TGTGCCAGCAGCCAAGTTTTTAGGTCGCAGTATTTT.